The source of this T cell receptor (beta chain) is a study of cytomegalovirus exposure and HLA in healthy donors. Donors were nominally healthy when sampled, though unrecorded immune exposures were likely. Remarks on this clone: The antigen is undetermined.

60 Vbeta and 13 Jbeta primers were used in PCR. Original data processing: Later work found 65 million to 90 million unique TCR beta chains, with 9 million to 13 million shared. Repertoires were generated with immunoSEQ multiplex PCR, while TCRdb's copy carries only in-frame clones and drops some. V, J and clone size are taken as reported in that table, and D and trimming were inferred from the DNA itself. There are about 21,000 clones in the sample; roughly 80% occur only once, and approximately 7.4% lies in the top ten. V was trimmed by 6 bases and J by 5 bases, leaving 16 bases between them. Germline V CDR1 and CDR2: MNHNS, SASEGT. CDR3 size: 15 residues. Study results and limitations: TCR sequences were mostly rare, though some public TCRs occurred in many donors. Several of the most significant clusters appeared linked to common viral pathogens, based on a later analysis.

The gene calls are TRBV6-1 and TRBJ1-4; a weak D match, TRBD1 (6 bases). Sequenced material: PBMCs. The TCR sequence derives from a man aged 55 to 70 in good health and CMV-seronegative. DNA for the CDR3: TGTGCCAGCAGCGACCCTGGGGGCAGAAATGAAAAACTGTTTTTT. As protein: CASSDPGGRNEKLFF.